A single sample gave rise to the 22 T cell receptor beta chains below, sequenced in a study of blood T cell repertoires in COVID-19 (TCRdb year 2020). Libraries were constructed by the immunoSEQ multiplex PCR assay. The clones in this table, taken by TCRdb from immuneACCESS, are in-frame only. Not every clone is retained; where verified, under half of the shortfall comes from an unresolved V gene, and the cause of the rest is unknown. Across this sample there are approximately 390,000 clones, with nearly 90% seen only once. The ten largest clones capture 2% to 2.5% of the sample. Sequencing was done on a sample of PBMCs or T cells enriched from blood (not recorded which). The receptors come from a woman in her thirties or forties with acute COVID-19.

This chain links TRBV20-1 with TRBJ2-7; TRBD2 matches at 10 bases. CDR3 length equals 16 residues. V lost 3 bases and J lost 2; bases outside the gene matches: 10. Germline V CDR1 and CDR2: DFQATT, SNEGSKA (reference sequence). The CDR3 sequence: CSASLPPTSGPYEQYF. The CDR3, as DNA: TGCAGTGCTAGTCTCCCCCCGACTAGCGGGCCCTACGAGCAGTACTTC.

The chain employs TRBV5-4 and TRBJ2-7, with D perhaps matching TRBD1 (5 bases). Germline CDR1 SGHNT, CDR2 YYREEE (reference sequence). This CDR3 has 14 amino acids. V lost 6 bases and J lost 6, with 19 bases in between. CDR3 DNA: TGTGCCAGCACACTAAACCAGGGATTTGGCGAGCAGTACTTC. It yields the protein CASTLNQGFGEQYF. Complete variable domain (other parts from reference TRBV5-4 and TRBJ2-7): ETGVTQSPTHLIKTRGQQVTLRCSSQSGHNTVSWYQQALGQGPQFIFQYYREEENGRGNFPPRFSGLQFPNYSSELNVNALELDDSALYLCASTLNQGFGEQYFGPGTRLTVT.

The chain uses TRBV19 and TRBJ2-1; the match to TRBD2 covers 7 bases. CDR3 length: 15 amino acids. Germline assignment: CDR1 LNHDA and CDR2 SQIVND (reference sequence). Trimming cost V 2 bases and J 3 bases; bases outside gene matches: 4. For the CDR3, the DNA is TGTGCCAGTAGTATACGACGGACTAGCTACAATGAGCAGTTCTTC. Its protein is CASSIRRTSYNEQFF.

V gene TRBV9 combines with J gene TRBJ2-2, with 8 bases aligning to TRBD1. Trimming took 3 bases from V and 5 from J; bases not matched to a gene: 3. The CDR3 contains 14 residues. Germline V gene sequence: CDR1 SGDLS, CDR2 YYNGEE. The CDR3 loop reads CASSARTGTGELFF. As DNA, the CDR3 is TGTGCCAGCAGCGCCAGGACAGGGACCGGGGAGCTGTTTTTT.

This rearrangement joins TRBV5-1 to TRBJ2-7; weak D call: TRBD1 (7 bases). In germline, CDR1 is SGHRS, CDR2 YFSETQ. The V and J ends lost 4 bases and 4 bases respectively, with 18 bases between them. The CDR3 has 15 amino acids. DNA of the CDR3: TGCGCCAGCAGCGCGGGGACAGATCAACTATACGAGCAGTACTTC. Translation: CASSAGTDQLYEQYF. Together with reference TRBV5-1 and TRBJ2-7, the CDR3 gives the full variable domain: KAGVTQTPRYLIKTRGQQVTLSCSPISGHRSVSWYQQTPGQGLQFLFEYFSETQRNKGNFPGRFSGRQFSNSRSEMNVSTLELGDSALYLCASSAGTDQLYEQYFGPGTRLTVT.

The CDR3 spells CASSRQAVGANYGYTF. The CDR3 nucleotides read TGTGCCAGCAGCCGCCAGGCCGTAGGGGCTAACTATGGCTACACCTTC. The chain has TRBV11-2 and TRBJ1-2; weak D call: TRBD1 (5 bases). The germline gives CDR1 SGHAT, CDR2 FQNNGV. Trimming shortened V by 5 bases and J by 0 bases, and 16 bases separated the two germline ends. This CDR3 is built from 16 residues.

The chain uses TRBV5-8 and TRBJ1-1; D possibly corresponds to TRBD1 (6 bases). V lost 4 bases and J lost 5, with 18 bases in between. The CDR3 runs 15 residues. CDR1 SGHTS and CDR2 YDEGEE come from the germline V gene. CDR3: CASSLVFGGYTEAFF. The CDR3 coding sequence is TGTGCCAGCAGCCTCGTTTTTGGGGGCTATACTGAAGCTTTCTTT.

The rearrangement links TRBV6-1 to TRBJ2-1, with TRBD1 matching 8 bases. The CDR3 is 16 residues long. Trimming removed 4 bases from V and 2 bases from J; junction bases left unmatched: 7. Germline CDR1 is MNHNS and CDR2 is SASEGT. CDR3 in amino acids: CASSGRQGNTYNEQFF. The DNA of the CDR3 is TGTGCCAGCAGTGGCCGACAGGGGAACACCTACAATGAGCAGTTCTTC.

V is TRBV6-5 and J is TRBJ1-1; no firm D call. V was trimmed by 7 bases and J by 7 bases, leaving 19 bases between them. The CDR3 consists of 14 residues. Germline CDR1 reads MNHEY; CDR2 reads SVGAGI. The chain's CDR3 is CASTTRRGKDEAFF. As DNA, the CDR3 is TGTGCCAGCACCACCCGGCGGGGAAAGGATGAAGCTTTCTTT.

The J gene is TRBJ2-3, the V gene TRBV11-3, with 8 bases identical to TRBD2. The CDR3 runs 13 residues. V was pared by 5 bases and J by 9 bases, with 7 bases of the junction left unmatched. The germline V gene encodes CDR1 SGHNT and CDR2 YENEEA. CDR3 amino acids: CASSQRGGDTQYF. The CDR3 DNA is TGTGCCAGCAGCCAACGGGGGGGAGACACGCAGTATTTT.

The gene calls are TRBV2 and TRBJ2-3; D is perhaps TRBD2 (6 bases). Germline V gives CDR1 SNHLY, CDR2 FYNNEI. This CDR3 has 15 amino acids. The V gene lost 2 bases and the J gene lost 0 bases, with 9 bases spanning the gap. Here the CDR3 DNA reads TGTGCCAGCAGTGAATTCGGGACTAGCACAGATACGCAGTATTTT. It translates to CASSEFGTSTDTQYF.

The chain joins TRBV9 to TRBJ1-3; 7 bases match TRBD1. V was clipped by 2 bases and J by 0 bases; unmatched bases: 5. This CDR3 spans 16 amino acids. Germline V lookup: CDR1 SGDLS, CDR2 YYNGEE. The CDR3 loop reads CASSVEGASSGNTIYF. The CDR3 DNA sequence: TGTGCCAGCAGCGTCGAGGGGGCGAGCTCTGGAAACACCATATATTTT.

V usage is TRBV18 and J usage is TRBJ1-1; tentative D call: TRBD1 (5 bases). The CDR3 runs 14 residues. Germline assignment: CDR1 KGHSH and CDR2 LQKENI. Trimming took 3 bases from V and 0 from J, leaving 8 bases between them. As DNA, the CDR3 is TGTGCCAGCTCACCGCAGGGTGTGAACACTGAAGCTTTCTTT. This encodes CASSPQGVNTEAFF.

The chain carries TRBV19 and TRBJ1-2; 7 bases match TRBD1. The CDR3 sequence is 13 residues long. Per germline, CDR1 LNHDA and CDR2 SQIVND (reference sequence). Trimming took 5 bases from V and 2 from J; bases not matched to a gene: 2. CDR3 sequence: CASSVGQNYGYTF. The CDR3 DNA is TGTGCCAGTAGTGTGGGACAGAACTATGGCTACACCTTC.

This chain connects TRBV3-1 (or the pseudogene TRBV3-2) to TRBJ2-5; TRBD2 is a possible D gene (5 bases). Germline V gene data show CDR1 as LGHDT and CDR2 as YNNKEL (reference sequence). Trimming took off 0 bases at V and 6 bases at J, with 17 bases between the two ends. The CDR3 is 16 amino acids. As DNA, the CDR3 is TGTGCCAGCAGCCAAGATTCGGGGAATTCAAAACAGACCCAGTACTTC. The encoded protein is CASSQDSGNSKQTQYF.

This clone has more than one count but fewer than ten. Other DNA sequences of this sample code for an identical CDR3. The DNA for the CDR3 is TGTGCCAGCAGTGAAGGGAGATATCAGCCCCAGCATTTT. It translates to CASSEGRYQPQHF. This chain joins TRBV6-1 and TRBJ1-5; D call uncertain. The CDR3 runs to 13 residues. Germline-derived CDR1 and CDR2 are MNHNS and SASEGT. Deletions cut 1 base from V and 5 bases from J, with 6 bases between.

The CDR3 loop reads CASSLGTGVNYGYTF. Written as DNA, the CDR3 is TGTGCCAGCAGTTTGGGGACAGGGGTAAATTATGGCTACACCTTC. The rearrangement joins TRBV27 to TRBJ1-2, with TRBD1 matching 10 bases. There are 15 residues in the CDR3. Trimming cost V 3 bases and J 5 bases; bases outside gene matches: 6. CDR1 and CDR2 from the germline V gene are MNHEY and SMNVEV (reference sequence).

This chain connects TRBV5-6 to TRBJ1-4, with unresolved D. Germline V gene sequence: CDR1 SGHDT, CDR2 YYEEEE. V was trimmed by 2 bases and J by 1 base, leaving 6 bases between them. This CDR3 contains 14 residues. The CDR3 coding sequence is TGTGCCAGCAGCTTACGGAGAACTAATGAAAAACTGTTTTTT. It codes for CASSLRRTNEKLFF.

This chain connects TRBV7-2 to TRBJ1-4; TRBD1 matches 8 bases. This CDR3 contains 15 residues. Germline V lookup: CDR1 SGHTA, CDR2 FQGNSA. The J segment lost 3 bases and the V segment lost 5 bases, leaving 5 bases of the junction unmatched. CDR3 protein: CASSARGQANEKLFF. CDR3 sequence (DNA): TGTGCCAGCAGCGCCAGGGGGCAGGCTAATGAAAAACTGTTTTTT.

The chain links TRBV27 to TRBJ2-2, with D possibly being TRBD1 (5 bases). CDR3 length: 14 residues. Germline CDR1 is MNHEY and CDR2 is SMNVEV (reference sequence). V shed 6 bases and J shed 1 base, with 9 bases lying between them. The CDR3 DNA follows: TGTGCCAGCAGGAACGGACAGAACACCGGGGAGCTGTTTTTT. As protein: CASRNGQNTGELFF.

J is TRBJ1-2 and V is TRBV12-3 or TRBV12-4, with 9 bases matching TRBD1. The trim removed 5 bases at V and 8 bases at J, leaving 6 bases unmatched. The CDR3 consists of 13 residues. The CDR3: CASSLTGGRGYTF. CDR3 nucleotides: TGTGCCAGCAGTCTGACAGGGGGGCGAGGCTACACCTTC.

The chain joins TRBV7-9 to TRBJ1-6; tentative D call: TRBD1 (6 bases). Germline V CDR1 and CDR2: SEHNR, FQNEAQ (reference sequence). CDR3 size: 13 residues. V was shortened by 3 bases and J by 10 bases, with 10 bases between the two germline ends. CDR3: CASSLNRDSPLHF. DNA for the CDR3: TGTGCCAGCAGCTTGAACAGGGACTCACCCCTCCACTTT.